Listed below are T cell receptor beta chains from one sample, sequenced in a study of cytomegalovirus exposure and HLA in healthy donors. Libraries were prepared by immunoSEQ multiplex PCR; TCRdb keeps only in-frame clonotypes and omits some of them. The data hold some 180,000 clones, with over 75% observed a single time. The sequenced material came from PBMCs. Receptors originate from a woman in her 30s in good health and CMV-seronegative. The CDR3 runs from the conserved cysteine through the conserved F or W. Each record gives: V gene, J gene, D gene, clone size, CDR3 protein, CDR3 DNA. D genes are given only for firm matches. Some rows have no size entry. The others give once, few or many, or a class for an expanded clone.

>TRBV5-4|TRBJ1-4|TRBD1|-
CASSSPGQGNEKLFF
TGTGCCAGCAGTTCCCCGGGACAGGGTAATGAAAAACTGTTTTTT
>TRBV19|TRBJ1-1|TRBD1|once
CASSGPGTANTEAFF
TGTGCCAGTAGTGGGCCCGGGACAGCGAACACTGAAGCTTTCTTT
>TRBV13|TRBJ2-3|TRBD2|-
CASSQDALLAGDPNDITDTQYF
TGTGCCAGCAGCCAGGACGCCCTACTAGCGGGAGATCCTAACGACATTACAGATACGCAGTATTTT
>TRBV30|TRBJ2-6|-|-
CASGGAGANVLTF
TGTGCCTCTGGAGGGGCTGGGGCCAACGTCCTGACTTTC
>TRBV30|TRBJ2-5|TRBD1|-
CAWSRTGTYQETQYF
TGTGCCTGGAGCAGGACAGGTACTTACCAAGAGACCCAGTACTTC
>TRBV20-1|TRBJ2-3|TRBD1|-
CSSDRADTQYF
TGCAGTTCGGACAGGGCAGATACGCAGTATTTT
>TRBV4-2|TRBJ1-2|-|-
CASSQELRGGYGYTF
TGTGCCAGCAGCCAAGAATTGCGGGGGGGCTATGGCTACACCTTC
>TRBV2|TRBJ2-3|TRBD2|few
CASSPPGLAGTDTQYF
TGTGCCAGCAGTCCACCTGGTCTAGCGGGGACAGATACGCAGTATTTT
>TRBV18|TRBJ1-1|-|-
CASSGTKGENTEAFF
TGTGCCAGCTCAGGTACCAAGGGAGAGAACACTGAAGCTTTCTTT
>TRBV12-2|TRBJ2-7|-|-
CASQRKRGWEQYF
TGTGCAAGTCAGAGGAAACGAGGGTGGGAGCAGTACTTC
>TRBV2|TRBJ2-5|TRBD1|-
CASKTGTGVSGTQYF
TGTGCCAGCAAAACCGGGACAGGAGTAAGTGGGACCCAGTACTTC
>TRBV30|TRBJ1-3|TRBD1|-
CAWTPGQGGGNTIYF
TGTGCCTGGACCCCGGGACAGGGAGGTGGAAACACCATATATTTT
>TRBV7-9|TRBJ1-5|TRBD1|-
CASSLDRGNQPQHF
TGTGCCAGCAGCCTGGACAGGGGGAATCAGCCCCAGCATTTT
>TRBV4-1|TRBJ1-1|-|-
CASSQEGAWGWVTEAFF
TGCGCCAGCAGCCAAGAGGGGGCGTGGGGGTGGGTCACTGAAGCTTTCTTT
>TRBV4-1|TRBJ2-5|TRBD1|-
CASSEGADQETQYF
TGCGCCAGCAGCGAGGGGGCGGACCAAGAGACCCAGTACTTC
>TRBV4-2|TRBJ2-5|TRBD2|-
CASSQAATSVETQYF
TGTGCCAGCAGCCAAGCCGCGACTAGCGTAGAGACCCAGTACTTC
>TRBV11-2|TRBJ2-2|-|-
CASSPLRGTNTGELFF
TGTGCCAGCAGCCCTCTGAGAGGGACGAACACCGGGGAGCTGTTTTTT
>TRBV29-1|TRBJ1-1|TRBD1|-
CSANTGGTEAFF
TGCAGCGCTAATACAGGGGGTACTGAAGCTTTCTTT
>TRBV11-1|TRBJ1-1|TRBD1|-
CASSLGVGTDEAFF
TGTGCCAGCAGCTTAGGAGTTGGGACAGATGAAGCTTTCTTT
>TRBV7-9|TRBJ2-1|TRBD2|-
CASSLSRTSGYNEQFF
TGTGCCAGCAGCTTATCTAGGACTAGCGGATACAATGAGCAGTTCTTC
>TRBV25-1|TRBJ1-6|-|-
CASSANRDNSPLHF
TGTGCCAGCAGTGCGAACAGGGATAATTCACCCCTCCACTTT
>TRBV9|TRBJ1-6|TRBD1|-
CASSVGQGGSPLHF
TGTGCCAGCAGCGTCGGACAGGGTGGGTCACCCCTCCACTTT
>TRBV15|TRBJ2-5|TRBD1|-
CATSRGGGPSETQYF
TGTGCCACCAGCAGAGGAGGGGGCCCATCTGAGACCCAGTACTTC
>TRBV19|TRBJ1-2|TRBD1|-
CASSISPGGFWYGYTF
TGTGCCAGTAGTATAAGCCCAGGGGGCTTTTGGTATGGCTACACCTTC
>TRBV29-1|TRBJ1-1|-|once
CSVGWPEAFF
TGCAGCGTTGGTTGGCCTGAAGCTTTCTTT
>TRBV7-2|TRBJ2-7|-|-
CASSLVWQTYEQYF
TGTGCCAGCAGCTTAGTCTGGCAAACCTACGAGCAGTACTTC
>TRBV6-1|TRBJ1-5|-|-
CASSEVAASNQPQHF
TGTGCCAGCAGTGAGGTGGCGGCTAGCAATCAGCCCCAGCATTTT
>TRBV19|TRBJ1-2|TRBD1|-
CASRDRGEGYTF
TGTGCCAGTCGCGACAGGGGGGAAGGCTACACCTTC
>TRBV2|TRBJ2-1|-|-
CASTPRGSDNEQFF
TGTGCCAGCACCCCGAGAGGTTCCGACAATGAGCAGTTCTTC
>TRBV5-4|TRBJ1-2|-|few
CASSWAKQGNYGYTF
TGTGCCAGCAGCTGGGCGAAACAGGGTAACTATGGCTACACCTTC
>TRBV19|TRBJ1-6|TRBD1|-
CASSRTTGEGYSPLHF
TGTGCCAGTAGTCGTACGACAGGGGAAGGTTATTCACCCCTCCACTTT
>TRBV30|TRBJ1-3|-|-
CARRSPGNTIYF
TGTGCCCGCCGTAGCCCTGGAAACACCATATATTTT
>TRBV19|TRBJ1-5|-|-
CASSLVRLNQPQHF
TGTGCCAGTAGTCTCGTCCGACTTAATCAGCCCCAGCATTTT
>TRBV7-8|TRBJ2-3|TRBD1|-
CASSRRDRDTDTQYF
TGTGCCAGCAGCCGCCGGGACAGGGACACAGATACGCAGTATTTT
>TRBV7-2|TRBJ2-3|TRBD2|-
CASSSSGASTDTQYF
TGTGCCAGCAGCTCTAGCGGTGCTAGCACAGATACGCAGTATTTT
>TRBV5-1|TRBJ2-7|TRBD1|-
CASSLEFWAGGSYEQYF
TGCGCCAGCAGCTTGGAGTTTTGGGCAGGGGGCTCATACGAGCAGTACTTC
>TRBV18|TRBJ2-7|TRBD1|-
CASSPVRTGSREQYF
TGTGCCAGCTCACCCGTCCGGACAGGGTCGCGCGAGCAGTACTTC
>TRBV29-1|TRBJ2-1|TRBD2|-
CSVEKPSGGGNEQFF
TGCAGCGTTGAGAAGCCTAGCGGGGGAGGCAATGAGCAGTTCTTC
>TRBV7-9|TRBJ2-3|-|-
CASSLGGVTQYF
TGTGCCAGCAGCTTAGGGGGGGTGACGCAGTATTTT
>TRBV9|TRBJ1-1|-|-
CASSADIRTEAFF
TGTGCCAGCAGCGCGGACATCCGAACTGAAGCTTTCTTT
>TRBV4-3|TRBJ2-7|TRBD1|once
CASSQDTGAYEQYF
TGCGCCAGCAGCCAAGATACAGGGGCCTACGAGCAGTACTTC
>TRBV2|TRBJ1-1|TRBD1|once
CASSLDRGSIPAFF
TGTGCCAGCAGTTTGGACAGGGGGTCTATACCGGCTTTCTTT
>TRBV19|TRBJ2-7|-|-
CASSILPQPPYEQYF
TGTGCCAGTAGTATACTCCCACAGCCTCCCTACGAGCAGTACTTC
>TRBV7-2|TRBJ2-3|TRBD2|-
CASSLYSGVSTDTQYF
TGTGCCAGCAGCTTGTATAGCGGGGTTAGCACAGATACGCAGTATTTT
>TRBV14|TRBJ1-2|-|-
CASSQVRGGYGYTF
TGTGCCAGCAGCCAAGTTAGGGGGGGCTATGGCTACACCTTC
>TRBV10-2|TRBJ1-2|-|-
CASSAVREDYGYTF
TGCGCCAGCAGTGCTGTGAGGGAGGACTATGGCTACACCTTC
>TRBV27|TRBJ1-2|TRBD1|-
CASSHPGGGYGYTF
TGTGCCAGCAGTCACCCAGGGGGTGGCTATGGCTACACCTTC
>TRBV9|TRBJ2-5|TRBD2|-
CASSVSGGTPQETQYF
TGTGCCAGCAGCGTAAGCGGGGGGACTCCTCAAGAGACCCAGTACTTC
>TRBV6-6|TRBJ2-7|-|-
CASSYSGAPYEQYF
TGTGCCAGCAGTTACTCGGGGGCGCCCTACGAGCAGTACTTC
>TRBV18|TRBJ2-2|TRBD2|-
CASSSGTSRNTGELFF
TGTGCCAGCTCCTCCGGGACTAGCAGGAACACCGGGGAGCTGTTTTTT
>TRBV7-6|TRBJ2-5|TRBD1|-
CASSLAATGSFPSQYF
TGTGCCAGCAGCTTAGCCGCGACAGGGAGCTTCCCGAGCCAGTACTTC
>TRBV4-1|TRBJ2-5|-|-
CASSKTIAETQYF
TGCGCCAGCAGCAAAACAATAGCGGAGACCCAGTACTTC
>TRBV19|TRBJ1-5|TRBD1|-
CATGTGMGRGQPQHF
TGTGCCACCGGGACAGGGATGGGCCGGGGTCAGCCCCAGCATTTT
>TRBV5-1|TRBJ2-1|TRBD2|few
CASSSGLAGVSSYNEQFF
TGCGCCAGCAGCTCGGGACTAGCGGGGGTTAGCTCCTACAATGAGCAGTTCTTC
>TRBV7-9|TRBJ2-3|-|-
CASSLVQRGTDTQYF
TGTGCCAGCAGCTTAGTCCAGCGGGGCACAGATACGCAGTATTTT